This T cell receptor beta chain was identified during a study of cytomegalovirus exposure and HLA in healthy donors. Study in general: The study placed 70% to 85% of its 398 genotyped donors in the Caucasian-associated ancestry cluster.

V lost 1 base and J 2 bases, leaving 12 bases between the germline ends. CDR1 is MGHDK, CDR2 SYGVNS, per germline. The CDR3 loop spans 16 amino acids. A word on this clone: What it binds is unknown.

The PCR had 60 Vbeta and 13 Jbeta primers. Clones were read by immunoSEQ multiplex PCR, and TCRdb kept only the in-frame ones, dropping some. The repertoire holds 65,000 to 90,000 clones, with about two thirds as singletons. General study points: The majority of CMV-associated TCR beta chains were reported as apparently HLA-restricted in a later analysis. Information on immune exposure was restricted to one variable (CMV serostatus). Researchers counted 164 TCR beta chains as cytomegalovirus-associated.

Sequencing used PBMCs. The V gene is TRBV25-1, the J gene TRBJ1-3, with D unresolved. The receptor comes from a woman aged 40 to 50 in good health and CMV-seropositive. DNA for the CDR3: TGTGCCAGCAGTGAATTGGGAGGTGGTGCTGGAAACACCATATATTTT. Protein: CASSELGGGAGNTIYF. The full variable domain, rest sourced from reference TRBV25-1 and TRBJ1-3, is EADIYQTPRYLVIGTGKKITLECSQTMGHDKMYWYQQDPGMELHLIHYSYGVNSTEKGDLSSESTVSRIRTEHFPLTLESARPSHTSQYLCASSELGGGAGNTIYFGEGSWLTVV.